Listed below are T cell receptor beta chains from one sample, sequenced in a study of PD-1 blockade in classical Hodgkin lymphoma. The repertoire was sequenced with immunoSEQ multiplex PCR; TCRdb's copy has only in-frame clones and lacks some. The top ten hold roughly 20% of the sample, which has tens of thousands of clones, 81% seen once. This specimen consisted of peripheral blood mononuclear cells (PBMCs), obtained before the fourth cycle of nivolumab. Every receptor here comes from a human donor with classical Hodgkin lymphoma. Each CDR3 is given with its conserved first and last residue. D genes are given only for firm matches. Rows may omit the clone size; those that give it use once, few, many or a size class.

V,size,D,J,CDR3,DNA
TRBV7-9,NA,TRBD1,TRBJ2-5,CASSLGGQAPDF,TGTGCCAGCAGCTTAGGCGGACAGGCCCCTGACTTC
TRBV9,NA,NA,TRBJ1-3,CASSVGAGSGNTIYF,TGTGCCAGCAGCGTAGGTGCCGGGTCTGGAAACACCATATATTTT
TRBV18,NA,NA,TRBJ2-3,CASSSTLTDTQYF,TGTGCCAGCTCAAGTACTCTCACAGATACGCAGTATTTT
TRBV30,NA,TRBD1,TRBJ1-4,CAWSWGKGGPEKLFF,TGTGCCTGGAGTTGGGGCAAAGGGGGCCCTGAAAAACTGTTTTTT
TRBV5-1,once,TRBD2,TRBJ2-1,CASSPAPVAGGPGNEQFF,TGCGCCAGCAGCCCGGCCCCCGTTGCGGGGGGGCCGGGCAATGAGCAGTTCTTC
TRBV30,few,NA,TRBJ2-3,CAWSGKGIGTDTQYF,TGTGCCTGGAGTGGAAAAGGGATAGGCACAGATACGCAGTATTTT
TRBV5-1,NA,NA,TRBJ2-1,CASSFGMGHNEQFF,TGCGCCAGCAGCTTCGGAATGGGGCACAATGAGCAGTTCTTC
TRBV4-2,NA,TRBD2,TRBJ2-7,CASSPFSSGGHYEQYF,TGTGCCAGCAGCCCTTTCTCTAGCGGGGGTCACTACGAGCAGTACTTC
TRBV4-2,NA,NA,TRBJ2-7,CASSQGLAIPVNEQYF,TGTGCCAGCAGCCAAGGATTGGCGATCCCAGTAAACGAGCAGTACTTC
TRBV9,NA,NA,TRBJ2-7,CASSVDSQGLGEQYF,TGTGCCAGCAGCGTAGATTCTCAGGGCCTGGGCGAGCAGTACTTC
TRBV10-3,NA,NA,TRBJ2-7,CAISALHRDTEGELHYEQYF,TGTGCCATCAGTGCCCTGCACCGGGACACGGAAGGTGAGCTACACTACGAGCAGTACTTC
TRBV5-6,NA,TRBD1,TRBJ2-6,CASSPTGTGVGANVLTF,TGTGCCAGCAGCCCCACCGGGACAGGGGTCGGGGCCAACGTCCTGACTTTC
TRBV2,NA,NA,TRBJ2-5,CASLTKSLPTQYF,TGTGCCAGCTTAACCAAGTCTCTCCCCACCCAGTACTTC
TRBV4-1,few,TRBD1,TRBJ1-5,CASSQRTGPQPQHF,TGCGCCAGCAGCCAGAGGACAGGGCCCCAGCCCCAGCATTTT
TRBV4-1,NA,TRBD2,TRBJ2-7,CASSQESASGGYEQYF,TGCGCCAGCAGCCAAGAGTCGGCTAGCGGGGGGTACGAGCAGTACTTC
TRBV19,NA,TRBD1,TRBJ2-7,CASSQDRGREQYF,TGTGCCAGTAGTCAGGACAGGGGGCGCGAGCAGTACTTC
TRBV6-1,NA,NA,TRBJ1-1,CASSFVTVNTEAFF,TGTGCCAGCAGCTTTGTCACAGTGAACACTGAAGCTTTCTTT
TRBV5-1,NA,TRBD2,TRBJ2-1,CASSLVLGASGRTSYNEQFF,TGCGCCAGCAGCTTGGTTTTAGGGGCTAGCGGGAGGACATCGTACAATGAGCAGTTCTTC
TRBV9,NA,NA,TRBJ2-1,CASSAGDRPNNEQFF,TGTGCCAGCAGCGCGGGGGACCGGCCTAACAATGAGCAGTTCTTC
TRBV28,NA,NA,TRBJ1-4,CASSLGRTFYYEKLFF,TGTGCCAGCAGTTTAGGCAGGACTTTTTACTATGAAAAACTGTTTTTT
TRBV4-1,NA,TRBD2,TRBJ2-1,CASSQTLAGRLFF,TGCGCCAGCAGCCAGACTTTAGCGGGACGTTTGTTCTTC
TRBV28,NA,TRBD2,TRBJ2-7,CASSLPFRLAGAYEQYF,TGTGCCAGCAGTTTACCCTTTCGACTAGCGGGAGCCTACGAGCAGTACTTC
TRBV11-2,NA,NA,TRBJ2-7,CASSLEWGREQYF,TGTGCCAGCAGCTTAGAATGGGGGCGCGAGCAGTACTTC
TRBV5-1,few,NA,TRBJ1-6,CASSLTGSDSPLHF,TGCGCCAGCAGCCTTACAGGGTCGGATTCACCCCTCCACTTT
TRBV6-6,NA,NA,TRBJ1-5,CASTEGNQPQHF,TGTGCCAGCACTGAGGGGAATCAGCCCCAGCATTTT
TRBV19,NA,TRBD1,TRBJ1-2,CASRPGQGAFLGYTF,TGTGCCAGTAGGCCGGGACAGGGGGCCTTCCTGGGCTACACCTTC
TRBV27,once,TRBD2,TRBJ2-1,CASSSGLAALYEQFF,TGTGCCAGCAGTTCCGGACTAGCGGCTTTATATGAGCAGTTCTTC
TRBV6-5,NA,TRBD1,TRBJ2-7,CASSSGGPGYEQYF,TGTGCCAGCAGCTCAGGGGGCCCGGGTTACGAGCAGTACTTC
TRBV10-1,NA,NA,TRBJ2-5,CASSEARGVLGEETQYF,TGCGCCAGCAGTGAGGCCAGAGGGGTTCTAGGGGAAGAGACCCAGTACTTC
TRBV6-5,NA,NA,TRBJ2-3,CASSSPASTATSRQYF,TGTGCCAGCAGTTCGCCCGCTTCGACCGCGACTAGTAGGCAGTATTTT
TRBV6-6,NA,TRBD2,TRBJ2-1,CASSSTSGEQFF,TGTGCCAGCAGTTCGACTAGCGGCGAGCAGTTCTTC
TRBV5-4,NA,NA,TRBJ2-7,CASSVRGKPYEQYF,TGTGCCAGCAGCGTACGGGGGAAACCCTACGAGCAGTACTTC
TRBV6-5,NA,TRBD2,TRBJ2-5,CASRKRAGVAETQYF,TGTGCCAGCAGAAAAAGGGCGGGAGTAGCGGAGACCCAGTACTTC
TRBV6-1,NA,NA,TRBJ2-1,CASRLDSPANNEQFF,TGTGCCAGCAGACTTGACAGTCCGGCGAACAATGAGCAGTTCTTC
TRBV7-9,NA,TRBD1,TRBJ2-7,CASSSEQGASYEQYF,TGTGCCAGCAGTTCCGAACAGGGGGCATCGTACGAGCAGTACTTC
TRBV9,once,TRBD2,TRBJ2-5,CASSVGGTSGGLQETQYF,TGTGCCAGCAGCGTGGGTGGGACTAGCGGGGGATTACAAGAGACCCAGTACTTC
TRBV5-1,NA,NA,TRBJ1-3,CASSLGGQAGNTIYF,TGCGCCAGCAGCTTGGGCGGGCAGGCTGGAAACACCATATATTTT
TRBV7-8,NA,TRBD2,TRBJ2-7,CASSLGTSGGAHEQYF,TGTGCCAGCAGCTTAGGAACTAGCGGGGGGGCCCACGAGCAGTACTTC
TRBV5-6,NA,NA,TRBJ2-1,CASSPWAPSFYNEQFF,TGTGCCAGCAGCCCCTGGGCTCCAAGCTTCTACAATGAGCAGTTCTTC
TRBV7-9,NA,TRBD1,TRBJ2-5,CASSPGTVQETQYF,TGTGCCAGCAGCCCTGGGACAGTCCAAGAGACCCAGTACTTC
TRBV28,NA,NA,TRBJ2-5,CASKGRNKKETQYF,TGTGCCAGCAAGGGCCGGAATAAAAAAGAGACCCAGTACTTC
TRBV18,NA,NA,TRBJ2-3,CASSPSLGGTDTQYF,TGTGCCAGCTCACCCTCGTTGGGTGGCACAGATACGCAGTATTTT
TRBV10-3,medium-sized,NA,TRBJ2-2,CAIRRKRETGELFF,TGTGCCATCAGGAGGAAGAGGGAAACCGGGGAGCTGTTTTTT
TRBV5-4,NA,NA,TRBJ2-5,CASSPVGKETQYF,TGTGCCAGCAGCCCCGTCGGGAAAGAGACCCAGTACTTC
TRBV4-1,NA,NA,TRBJ1-4,CASSHKTFTFDEKLFF,TGCGCCAGCAGCCACAAGACGTTCACATTCGATGAAAAACTGTTTTTT
TRBV19,NA,TRBD1,TRBJ1-3,CASRPEETGAGNTIYF,TGTGCCAGTCGCCCCGAGGAAACAGGGGCTGGAAACACCATATATTTT
TRBV19,NA,NA,TRBJ1-1,CASSIAGENTEAFF,TGTGCCAGTAGTATCGCCGGGGAGAACACTGAAGCTTTCTTT
TRBV19,medium-sized,TRBD2,TRBJ2-7,CASSIGRGFNEQYF,TGTGCCAGTAGTATTGGGAGGGGTTTCAACGAGCAGTACTTC
TRBV7-9,once,NA,TRBJ2-5,CASSLEETLRGTQYF,TGTGCCAGCAGCTTAGAAGAGACCCTCCGGGGGACCCAGTACTTC
TRBV6-5,NA,NA,TRBJ1-2,CASSRDGYGYTF,TGTGCCAGCAGTAGGGACGGGTATGGCTACACCTTC
TRBV7-8,NA,NA,TRBJ2-7,CASSSPVLVRDGAYEQYF,TGTGCCAGCAGTTCTCCGGTCCTAGTCCGGGACGGCGCCTACGAGCAGTACTTC
TRBV10-2,NA,NA,TRBJ1-1,CASSDLGDTEAFF,TGCGCCAGCAGTGATTTGGGGGACACTGAAGCTTTCTTT
TRBV5-4,NA,NA,TRBJ2-2,CASSQGPGELFF,TGTGCCAGCAGCCAAGGTCCCGGGGAGCTGTTTTTT
TRBV5-4,NA,NA,TRBJ2-4,CASSSTSKNIQYF,TGTGCCAGCAGCTCCACCAGTAAAAACATTCAGTACTTC